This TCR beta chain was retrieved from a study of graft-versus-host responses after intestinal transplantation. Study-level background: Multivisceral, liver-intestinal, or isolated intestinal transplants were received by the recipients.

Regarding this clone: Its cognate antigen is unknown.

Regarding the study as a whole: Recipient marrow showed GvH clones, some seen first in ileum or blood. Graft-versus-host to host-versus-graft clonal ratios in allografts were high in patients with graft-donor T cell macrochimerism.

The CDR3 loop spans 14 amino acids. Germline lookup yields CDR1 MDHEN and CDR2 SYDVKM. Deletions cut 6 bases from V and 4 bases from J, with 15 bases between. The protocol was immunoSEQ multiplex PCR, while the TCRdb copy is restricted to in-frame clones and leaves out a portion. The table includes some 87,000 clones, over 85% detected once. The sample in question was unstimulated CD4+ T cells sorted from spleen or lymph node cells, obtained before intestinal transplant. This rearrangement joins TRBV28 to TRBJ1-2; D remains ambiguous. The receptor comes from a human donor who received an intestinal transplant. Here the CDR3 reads CASSSMGLPYGYTF. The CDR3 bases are TGTGCCAGCAGCTCTATGGGTCTCCCCTATGGCTACACCTTC.